This TCR beta chain appears in the sequencing data of a study of shared T cell receptors in the human thymus. Profiling relied on immunoSEQ multiplex PCR, and the TCRdb table lists in-frame clones only, not all of them. The sample includes about 400,000 clones, approximately 95% seen only once; the top ten take roughly 0.02%. Trimming stripped 5 bases from V and 6 bases from J, with 11 bases between. Germline-derived CDR1 and CDR2 are DFQATT and SNEGSKA (reference sequence). The CDR3 covers 11 residues. This chain connects TRBV20-1 to TRBJ2-7; no firm D call. This clonotype was obtained from a human donor. The sequenced sample was thymocytes. The CDR3 DNA reads as TGCAGTGCTCTACCGTATAGCGAGCAGTACTTC. Its protein is CSALPYSEQYF.